The source of this TCR beta chain is a study of T cell changes during pregnancy in multiple sclerosis. Data came from immunoSEQ multiplex PCR; TCRdb stores just in-frame clones and leaves some out. Among 35,000 to 55,000 clones, 85% to 95% were seen once, and the ten largest hold more than 3%. Trimming cost V 6 bases and J 9 bases; bases outside gene matches: 10. Germline V lookup: CDR1 MNHNY, CDR2 SVGAGI (reference sequence). The CDR3 has 14 amino acids. This sequence originates from a female donor with multiple sclerosis, enrolled in a pregnancy study. The material sequenced was CD8+ T cells from peripheral blood mononuclear cells, taken after pregnancy. The gene calls are TRBV6-6 and TRBJ2-1; 8 nucleotides agree with TRBD2. The CDR3 DNA sequence: TGTGCCAGCAGATATACGGGGGGGCCGGGTGAGCAGTTCTTC. It specifies CASRYTGGPGEQFF.